This T cell receptor beta chain derives from a study of T cell changes during pregnancy in multiple sclerosis. Using immunoSEQ multiplex PCR, the repertoire was profiled, and TCRdb retains in-frame clones only, with some absent. The sample lists around 50,000 clones; 80% to 95% were seen once. Germline-derived CDR1 and CDR2 are MNHEY and SMNVEV (reference sequence). The CDR3 is 16 residues long. The J segment lost 4 bases and the V segment lost 7 bases, leaving 6 bases of the junction unmatched. The material sequenced was CD4+ T cells from peripheral blood mononuclear cells, taken in the third trimester of pregnancy. The chain has TRBV27 and TRBJ2-6; TRBD1 matches 11 bases. The TCR originated in a female donor with multiple sclerosis, enrolled in a pregnancy study. As DNA, the CDR3 is TGTGCCAGCACTGGACAGGGGGCGGCGGGGGCCAACGTCCTGACTTTC. Amino acid sequence: CASTGQGAAGANVLTF.